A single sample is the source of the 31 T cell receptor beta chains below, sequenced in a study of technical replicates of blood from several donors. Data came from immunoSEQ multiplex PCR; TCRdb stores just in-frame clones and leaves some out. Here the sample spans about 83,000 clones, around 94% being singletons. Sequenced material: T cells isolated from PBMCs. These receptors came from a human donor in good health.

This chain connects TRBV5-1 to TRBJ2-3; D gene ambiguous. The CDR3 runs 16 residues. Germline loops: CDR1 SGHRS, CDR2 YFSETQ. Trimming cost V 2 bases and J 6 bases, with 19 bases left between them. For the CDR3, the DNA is TGCGCCAGCAGCTTCGGGTCGAGGTTCTTTCTGGATACGCAGTATTTT. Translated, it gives CASSFGSRFFLDTQYF.

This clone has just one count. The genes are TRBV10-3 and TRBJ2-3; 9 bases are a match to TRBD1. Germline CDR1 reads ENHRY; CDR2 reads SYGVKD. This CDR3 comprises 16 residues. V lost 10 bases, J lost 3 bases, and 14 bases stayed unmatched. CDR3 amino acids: CATKSGRDRVTDTQYF. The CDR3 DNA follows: TGTGCCACCAAGAGCGGACGGGACAGGGTTACAGATACGCAGTATTTT.

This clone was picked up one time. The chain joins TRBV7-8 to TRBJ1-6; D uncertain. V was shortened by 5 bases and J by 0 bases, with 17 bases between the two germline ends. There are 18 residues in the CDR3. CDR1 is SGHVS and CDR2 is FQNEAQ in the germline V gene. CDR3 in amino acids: CASSPHPEGNSYNSPLHF. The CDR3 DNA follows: TGTGCCAGCAGCCCACATCCCGAGGGCAACTCCTATAATTCACCCCTCCACTTT.

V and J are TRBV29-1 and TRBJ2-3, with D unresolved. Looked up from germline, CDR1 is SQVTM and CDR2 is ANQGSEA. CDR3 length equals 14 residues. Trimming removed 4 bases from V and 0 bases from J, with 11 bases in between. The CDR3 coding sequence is TGCAGCGTTGTTTTTTTGGGCAGCACAGATACGCAGTATTTT. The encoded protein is CSVVFLGSTDTQYF.

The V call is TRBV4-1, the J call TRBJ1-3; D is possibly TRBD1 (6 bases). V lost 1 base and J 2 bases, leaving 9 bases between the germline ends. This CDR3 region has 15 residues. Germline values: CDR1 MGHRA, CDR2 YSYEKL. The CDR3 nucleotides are TGCGCCAGCAGCCAAGCCGACAGGACTGGAAACACCATATATTTT. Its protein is CASSQADRTGNTIYF.

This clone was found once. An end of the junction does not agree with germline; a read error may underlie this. CDR3: CASRASGRAVF. CDR3 in DNA: TGTGCCAGCAGGGCTAGCGGGAGGGCGGTCTTC. The genes are TRBV6-5 and TRBJ2-1, with 12 nucleotides matching TRBD2. CDR1 is MNHEY and CDR2 is SVGAGI in the germline V gene. The CDR3 extends over 11 amino acids.

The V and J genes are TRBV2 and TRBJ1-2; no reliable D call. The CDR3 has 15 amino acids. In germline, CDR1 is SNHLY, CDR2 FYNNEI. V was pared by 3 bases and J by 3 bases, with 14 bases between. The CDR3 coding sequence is TGTGCCAGCAGTGAGGGTAGCAGCCGATACTATGGCTACACCTTC. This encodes CASSEGSSRYYGYTF.

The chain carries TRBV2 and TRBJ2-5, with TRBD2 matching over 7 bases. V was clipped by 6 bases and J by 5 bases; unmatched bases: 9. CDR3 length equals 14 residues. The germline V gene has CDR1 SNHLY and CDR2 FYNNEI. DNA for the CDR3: TGTGCCAGCAGCGGACTAGGGATTTGGGAGACCCAGTACTTC. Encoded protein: CASSGLGIWETQYF.

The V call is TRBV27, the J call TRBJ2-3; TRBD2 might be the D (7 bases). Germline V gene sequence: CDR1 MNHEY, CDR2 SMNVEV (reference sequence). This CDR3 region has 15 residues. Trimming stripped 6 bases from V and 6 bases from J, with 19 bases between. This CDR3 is CASRGGGAGYDTQYF. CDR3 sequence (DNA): TGTGCCAGCAGGGGTGGGGGGGCAGGATATGATACGCAGTATTTT.

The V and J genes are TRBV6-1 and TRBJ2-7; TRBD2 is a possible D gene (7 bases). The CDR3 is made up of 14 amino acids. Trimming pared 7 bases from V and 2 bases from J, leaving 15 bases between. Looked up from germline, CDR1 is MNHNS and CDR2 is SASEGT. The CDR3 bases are TGTGCCAGCACCCAAGGGGGGGGTGCCTACGAGCAGTACTTC. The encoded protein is CASTQGGGAYEQYF.

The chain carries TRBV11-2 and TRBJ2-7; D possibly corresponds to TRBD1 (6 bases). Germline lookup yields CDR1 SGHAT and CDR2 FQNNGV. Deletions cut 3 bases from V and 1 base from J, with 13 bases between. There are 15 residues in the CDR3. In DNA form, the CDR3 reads TGTGCCAGCAGCTTTACAGGGTACGTTTCCTACGAGCAGTACTTC. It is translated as CASSFTGYVSYEQYF.

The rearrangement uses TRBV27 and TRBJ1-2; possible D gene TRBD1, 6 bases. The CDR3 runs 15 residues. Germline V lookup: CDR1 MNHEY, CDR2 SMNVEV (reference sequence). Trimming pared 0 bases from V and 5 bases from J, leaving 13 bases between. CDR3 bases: TGTGCCAGCAGTTTATCCACGGGGCAGGGGTATGGCTACACCTTC. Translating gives CASSLSTGQGYGYTF.

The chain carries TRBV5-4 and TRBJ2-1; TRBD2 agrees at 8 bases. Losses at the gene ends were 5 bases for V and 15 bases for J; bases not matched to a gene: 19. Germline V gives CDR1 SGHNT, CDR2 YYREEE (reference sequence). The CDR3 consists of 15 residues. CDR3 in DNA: TGTGCCAGCAGGGAGTTTAGCGGGAACCCCCGCCAGCTGTTCTTC. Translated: CASREFSGNPRQLFF.

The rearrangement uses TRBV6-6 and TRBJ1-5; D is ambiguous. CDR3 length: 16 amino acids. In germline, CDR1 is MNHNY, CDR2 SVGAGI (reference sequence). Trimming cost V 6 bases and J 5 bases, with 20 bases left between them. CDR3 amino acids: CASRDPGKTVDQPQHF. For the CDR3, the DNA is TGTGCCAGCAGGGACCCCGGGAAAACCGTAGATCAGCCCCAGCATTTT.

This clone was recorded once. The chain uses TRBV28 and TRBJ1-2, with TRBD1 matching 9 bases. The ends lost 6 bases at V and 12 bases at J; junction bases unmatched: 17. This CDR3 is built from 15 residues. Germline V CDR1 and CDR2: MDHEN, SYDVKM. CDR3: CASSLLYGQGLGNTF. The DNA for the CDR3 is TGTGCCAGCAGCTTACTTTATGGACAGGGGTTAGGGAACACCTTC.

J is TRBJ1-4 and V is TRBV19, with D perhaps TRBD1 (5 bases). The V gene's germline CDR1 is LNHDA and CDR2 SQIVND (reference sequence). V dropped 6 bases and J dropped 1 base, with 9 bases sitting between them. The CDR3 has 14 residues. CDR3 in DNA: TGTGCCAGTAGCCAGACAGTAACTAATGAAAAACTGTTTTTT. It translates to CASSQTVTNEKLFF. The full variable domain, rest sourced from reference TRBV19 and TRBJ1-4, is DGGITQSPKYLFRKEGQNVTLSCEQNLNHDAMYWYRQDPGQGLRLIYYSQIVNDFQKGDIAEGYSVSREKKESFPLTVTSAQKNPTAFYLCASSQTVTNEKLFFGSGTQLSVL.

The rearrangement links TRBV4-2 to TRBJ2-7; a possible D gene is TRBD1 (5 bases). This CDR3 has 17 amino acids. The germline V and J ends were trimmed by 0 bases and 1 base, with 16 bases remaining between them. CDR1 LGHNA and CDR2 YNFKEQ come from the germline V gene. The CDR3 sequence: CASSQDSQTVASYEQYF. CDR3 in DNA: TGTGCCAGCAGCCAAGATTCACAGACAGTGGCGTCCTACGAGCAGTACTTC.

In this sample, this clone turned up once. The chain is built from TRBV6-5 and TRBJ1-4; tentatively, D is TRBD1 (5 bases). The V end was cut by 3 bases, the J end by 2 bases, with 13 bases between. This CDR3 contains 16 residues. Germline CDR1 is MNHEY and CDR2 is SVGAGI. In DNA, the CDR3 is TGTGCCAGCAGTTATCAGGGATGGGGCACTAATGAAAAACTGTTTTTT. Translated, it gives CASSYQGWGTNEKLFF.

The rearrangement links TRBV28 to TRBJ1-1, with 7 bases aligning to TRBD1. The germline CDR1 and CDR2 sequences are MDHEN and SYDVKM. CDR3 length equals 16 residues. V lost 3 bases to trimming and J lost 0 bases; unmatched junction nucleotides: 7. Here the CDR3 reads CASSFRGDTLNTEAFF. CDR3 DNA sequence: TGTGCCAGCAGTTTCAGGGGGGACACCTTGAACACTGAAGCTTTCTTT.

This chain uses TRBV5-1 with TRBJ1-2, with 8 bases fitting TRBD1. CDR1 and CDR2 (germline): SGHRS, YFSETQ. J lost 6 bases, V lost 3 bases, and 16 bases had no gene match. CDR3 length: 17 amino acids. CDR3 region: CASSYWTGSRMGDGYTF. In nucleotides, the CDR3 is TGCGCCAGCAGCTACTGGACAGGGTCACGCATGGGGGATGGCTACACCTTC. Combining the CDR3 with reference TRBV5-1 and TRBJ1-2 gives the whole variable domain KAGVTQTPRYLIKTRGQQVTLSCSPISGHRSVSWYQQTPGQGLQFLFEYFSETQRNKGNFPGRFSGRQFSNSRSEMNVSTLELGDSALYLCASSYWTGSRMGDGYTFGSGTRLTVV.

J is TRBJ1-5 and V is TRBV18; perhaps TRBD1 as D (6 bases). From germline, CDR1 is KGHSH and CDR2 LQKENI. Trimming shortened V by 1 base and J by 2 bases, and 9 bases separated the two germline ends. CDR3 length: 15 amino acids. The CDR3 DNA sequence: TGTGCCAGCTCACCACTTTCAGGGGGCAATCAGCCCCAGCATTTT. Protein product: CASSPLSGGNQPQHF. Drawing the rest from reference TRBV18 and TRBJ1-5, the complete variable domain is NAGVMQNPRHLVRRRGQEARLRCSPMKGHSHVYWYRQLPEEGLKFMVYLQKENIIDESGMPKERFSAEFPKEGPSILRIQQVVRGDSAAYFCASSPLSGGNQPQHFGDGTRLSIL.

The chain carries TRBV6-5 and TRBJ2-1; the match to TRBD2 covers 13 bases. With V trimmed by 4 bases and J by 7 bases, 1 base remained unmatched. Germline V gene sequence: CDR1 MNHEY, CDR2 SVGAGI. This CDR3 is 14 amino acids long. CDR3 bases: TGTGCCAGCAGTTCGGGACTAGCGGGAAATGAGCAGTTCTTC. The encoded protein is CASSSGLAGNEQFF.

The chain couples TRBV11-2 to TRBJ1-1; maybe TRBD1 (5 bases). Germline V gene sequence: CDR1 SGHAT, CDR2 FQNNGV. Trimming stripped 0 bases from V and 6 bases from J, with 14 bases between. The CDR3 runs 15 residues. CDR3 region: CASSLEWGRQSEAFF. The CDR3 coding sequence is TGTGCCAGCAGCTTAGAGTGGGGTCGACAGTCTGAAGCTTTCTTT.

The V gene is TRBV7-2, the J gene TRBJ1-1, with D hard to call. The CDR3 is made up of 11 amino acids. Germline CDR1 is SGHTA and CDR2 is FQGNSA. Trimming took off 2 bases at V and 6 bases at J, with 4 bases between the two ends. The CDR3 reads CASSLRAEAFF. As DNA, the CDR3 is TGTGCCAGCAGCTTACGTGCTGAAGCTTTCTTT.

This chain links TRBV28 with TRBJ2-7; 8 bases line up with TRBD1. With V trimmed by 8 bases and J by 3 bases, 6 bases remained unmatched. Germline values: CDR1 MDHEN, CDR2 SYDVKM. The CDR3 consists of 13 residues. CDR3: CASSRTGNYEQYF. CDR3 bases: TGTGCCAGCTCCCGGACAGGGAACTACGAGCAGTACTTC. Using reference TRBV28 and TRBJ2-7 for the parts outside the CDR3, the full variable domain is DVKVTQSSRYLVKRTGEKVFLECVQDMDHENMFWYRQDPGLGLRLIYFSYDVKMKEKGDIPEGYSVSREKKERFSLILESASTNQTSMYLCASSRTGNYEQYFGPGTRLTVT.

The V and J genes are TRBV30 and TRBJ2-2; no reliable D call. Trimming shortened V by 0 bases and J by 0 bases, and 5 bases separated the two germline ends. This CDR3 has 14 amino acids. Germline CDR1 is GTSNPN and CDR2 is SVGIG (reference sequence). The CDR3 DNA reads TGTGCCTGGAGTGTACTCTCGAACACCGGGGAGCTGTTTTTT. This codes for CAWSVLSNTGELFF.

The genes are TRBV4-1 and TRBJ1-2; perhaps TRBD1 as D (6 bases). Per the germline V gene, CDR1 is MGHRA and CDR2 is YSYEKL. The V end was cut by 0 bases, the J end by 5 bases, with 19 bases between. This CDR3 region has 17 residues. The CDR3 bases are TGCGCCAGCAGCCAAGATATCGGACAGTTGAGGGGGTATGGCTACACCTTC. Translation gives CASSQDIGQLRGYGYTF.

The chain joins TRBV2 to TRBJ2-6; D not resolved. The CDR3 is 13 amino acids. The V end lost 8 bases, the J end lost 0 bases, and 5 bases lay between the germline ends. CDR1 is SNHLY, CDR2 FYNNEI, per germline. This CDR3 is CASRSSGANVLTF. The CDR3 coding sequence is TGTGCCAGCCGCAGCTCTGGGGCCAACGTCCTGACTTTC.

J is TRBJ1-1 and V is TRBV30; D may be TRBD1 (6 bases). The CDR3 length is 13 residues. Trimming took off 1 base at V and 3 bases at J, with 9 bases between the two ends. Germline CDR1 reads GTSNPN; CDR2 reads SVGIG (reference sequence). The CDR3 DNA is TGTGCCTGGAGTGGGACAGCGGACACTGAAGCTTTCTTT. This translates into CAWSGTADTEAFF.

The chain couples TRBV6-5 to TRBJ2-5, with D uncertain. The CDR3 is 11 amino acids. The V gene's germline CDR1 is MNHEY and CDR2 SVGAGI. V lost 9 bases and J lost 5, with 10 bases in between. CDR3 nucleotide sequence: TGTGCCAGTTCAAATGGCGAGACCCAGTACTTC. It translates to CASSNGETQYF.

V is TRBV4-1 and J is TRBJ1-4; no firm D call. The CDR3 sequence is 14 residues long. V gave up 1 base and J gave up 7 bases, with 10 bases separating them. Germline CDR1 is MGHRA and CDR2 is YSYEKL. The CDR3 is CASSQGAAGEKLFF. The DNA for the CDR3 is TGCGCCAGCAGCCAAGGAGCCGCTGGTGAAAAACTGTTTTTT.